This T cell receptor (beta chain) was observed in a study of type 1 and type 2 diabetes patients (dated by TCRdb to about 2016). At the level of the whole study: Some 10 type 1 diabetes patients, four type 2 diabetes patients and about 6 nondiabetic controls, all recruited in China, made up the cohort. The whole study generated roughly 19,000,000 paired-end reads. TCRbeta libraries were sequenced paired-end on Illumina HiSeq 2000 or MiSeq instruments. When roughly 22-cycle amplification was compared with roughly 24-cycle amplification, V gene usage looked similar, suggesting that primer efficiencies were similar and PCR bias was random. Type 2 diabetes patients served as a disease comparison group for the type 1 diabetes patients. Across the study, CD4+ and CD8+ T cells were positively selected from PBMCs by means of CD4 or CD8 MicroBeads on MACS columns. The study profiled TCRbeta repertoires by high-throughput sequencing to compare type 1 diabetes, type 2 diabetes and nondiabetic individuals.

The CDR3 holds 13 amino acids from the cysteine to the phenylalanine. Just the 39-base CDR3 DNA is kept, in frame starting at base 1. The junction carries 9 bases between V and J, which are trimmed by 4 bases and 0 bases respectively. CDR1 and CDR2, looked up from the germline V gene (reference sequence), are DFQATT and SNEGSKA. Sequencing was carried out with an Illumina MiSeq. For TCRbeta CDR3 amplification, the template was genomic DNA taken from the sorted T cell subsets. The TCRbeta CDR3 region was amplified by multiplex PCR with 30 forward and 13 reverse primers. PCR products were purified with AMPure XP beads, then indices and adaptors were added in a second roughly 25-cycle PCR. Before sequencing, the libraries were purified from gel with the QIAquick Gel Extraction Kit. The authors processed their data as follows. Paired-end reads were merged using FLASH and were aligned with IgBLAST to IMGT V, D and J germline references. After reads whose alignment identity to germline references fell below 70% were discarded, 11,114,426 reads remained study-wide. IMGT definitions were followed to assign CDR3 boundaries, reading frame and productivity. Highly-expanded clones were defined as clones making up 1% or more of reads, and normalized Shannon entropy was used to measure diversity. Group differences in Shannon entropy were tested with unpaired two-tailed t-tests. The public reads were reanalyzed by TCRdb: fastp trimming at Q25, MiXCR alignment, in-frame beta chains only. Each entry merges the rows of one CDR3 protein and shows their most common DNA and genes. The V and J calls reflect TCRdb's pipeline rather than the authors' work. In all, the sample holds about 270,000 distinct CDR3 sequences, and roughly 50% of those were seen once. In total, the top ten clones hold roughly 13% of the sample.

Comment on this clonotype: The antigen it binds to is not known. Per-nucleotide qualities are absent, and no much larger clonotype sits a single base away.

Every diabetic patient fulfilled standard classification criteria for type 1 or type 2 diabetes, and glucose and C-peptide were evaluated using WHO-recommended methods. Donors with other autoimmune diseases or infections within the previous four weeks were excluded. An approximately 10-milliliter sample of peripheral blood was drawn from every participant. PBMCs were isolated with LymphoPrep density separation. Overall results and qualifications from the work: V and J gene usage patterns of type 2 diabetes and control samples were highly correlated, averaging roughly 0.97 between samples. Type 2 diabetes repertoires showed high diversity, significantly greater than type 1 diabetes repertoires in both CD4+ and CD8+ T cells. Only a limited number of T2D and control samples were sequenced, so some T1D-only HECs might also appear in more T2D or control samples. Age and gender were not matched between study groups, possibly biasing interpretation. Only a few highly-expanded CD4+ clones (median one) were found in type 2 diabetes patients, and these clones made up a median around 4.1% of reads.

Here the chain combines TRBV20-1 and TRBJ1-1; there is no confident call for the D gene. The TCR comes from a young man with type 2 diabetes. Sequenced sample: peripheral blood mononuclear cells (PBMCs). The DNA sequence reads TGCAGTGCTATACACAGTATGAACACTGAAGCTTTCTTT. It translates as CSAIHSMNTEAFF.